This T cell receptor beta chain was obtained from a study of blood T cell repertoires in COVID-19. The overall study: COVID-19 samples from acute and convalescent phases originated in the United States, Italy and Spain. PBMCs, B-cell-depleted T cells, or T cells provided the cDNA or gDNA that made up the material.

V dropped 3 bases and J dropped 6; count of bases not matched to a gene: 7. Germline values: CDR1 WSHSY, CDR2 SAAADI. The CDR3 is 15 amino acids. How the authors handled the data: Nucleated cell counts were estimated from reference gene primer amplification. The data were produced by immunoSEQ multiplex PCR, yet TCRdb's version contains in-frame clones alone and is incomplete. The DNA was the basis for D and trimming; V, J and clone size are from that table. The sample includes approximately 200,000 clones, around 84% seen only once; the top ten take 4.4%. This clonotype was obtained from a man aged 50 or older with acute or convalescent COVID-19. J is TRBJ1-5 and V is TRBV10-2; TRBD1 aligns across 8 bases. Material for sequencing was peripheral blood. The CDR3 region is CASSEQGGRGQPQHF. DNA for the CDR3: TGCGCCAGCAGTGAACAGGGGGGTCGAGGTCAGCCCCAGCATTTT.